This T cell receptor beta chain was documented in a study of blood T cell repertoires in COVID-19. In the authors' methods: Nucleated cell number was recorded as an estimate derived from reference gene primer amplification. The data were produced by immunoSEQ multiplex PCR, yet TCRdb's version contains in-frame clones alone and is incomplete. V, J and clone size are taken as reported in that table, and D and trimming were inferred from the DNA itself. Here the sample spans under 85,000 clones, around 88% being singletons. From germline, CDR1 is SGDLS and CDR2 YYNGEE. This CDR3 region has 14 residues. J lost 6 bases, V lost 2 bases, and 5 bases had no gene match.

The sample comprised peripheral blood. The TCR sequence derives from a woman older than 75 with active or convalescent COVID-19. The rearrangement uses TRBV9 and TRBJ2-3; 8 bases are a match to TRBD1. The CDR3 DNA follows: TGTGCCAGCAGCGTTTCGGGACAGGTGGATACGCAGTATTTT. Protein product: CASSVSGQVDTQYF.